Shown below are 25 T cell receptor beta chains from a single sample sequenced in a study of CD8+ T cells in alopecia areata. TCR sequencing used cDNA made by reverse transcription of extracted RNA. Only in-frame clones appear in the TCRdb table, and some are missing; sequencing was by immunoSEQ multiplex PCR. Recorded here are around 100,000 clones, with no singletons, and the ten leading clones hold roughly a fifth. Sequencing input: lesional skin. Every receptor here comes from a C3H/HeJ mouse with alopecia areata. As its MHC haplotype, the strain has H2-k.

This clone showed up many times. The gene symbols are mouse symbols. The observed sequence ends 4 residues before the CDR3 terminus, with the missing tail filled in from the germline J gene. The chain combines TRBV13-3 with TRBJ2-5, with unresolved D. Germline-derived CDR1 and CDR2 are NNHDY and SYVADS. This CDR3 comprises 12 residues. Here the CDR3 reads CASSDASDTQYF. The part of the CDR3 DNA that was read is TGTGCCAGCAGTGATGCAAGTGAC.

Turning to this clone: These gene names are mouse names. The read terminates 4 residues ahead of where the CDR3 ends, so the germline J gene completes it. The identical CDR3 is also encoded by other nucleotide sequences in the sample. The chain is built from TRBV1 and TRBJ1-4; TRBD1 matches at 9 bases. Germline lookup yields CDR1 NSQYPW and CDR2 LRSPGD (reference sequence). The CDR3 length is 16 residues. The J segment lost 3 bases and the V segment lost 0 bases, leaving 2 bases of the junction unmatched. CDR3 bases read: TGCACCTGCAGTGCAGACACAGGGGGCACCAACGAA. This sequence encodes CTCSADTGGTNE. The entire CDR3 sequence reads CTCSADTGGTNERLFF.

This clone was seen more than once but under ten times. Gene and germline names: mouse. Partial CDR3 DNA: TGTGCCAGCAGTGCAGGGTCGGACCAAGAC. Protein: CASSAGSDQD. The whole CDR3 protein is CASSAGSDQDTQYF. The chain is built from TRBV13-3 and TRBJ2-5; possible D gene TRBD1, 5 bases. The observed sequence ends 4 residues before the CDR3 terminus, with the missing tail filled in from the germline J gene. V was cut by 3 bases and J by 1 base, with 9 bases left in between. This CDR3 spans 14 amino acids. Germline CDR1 NNHDY, CDR2 SYVADS.

The table lists this clone with a few counts. Any gene name here is a mouse gene name. The CDR3 end is not reached by the read, which stops 4 residues before it; the germline J gene fills it in. This chain connects TRBV13-3 to TRBJ1-4; 8 positions match TRBD1. Germline assignment: CDR1 NNHDY and CDR2 SYVADS. The CDR3 length is 13 residues. The ends lost 5 bases at V and 6 bases at J; junction bases unmatched: 3. The sequenced CDR3 bases are TGTGCCAGCAGGACAGGGGTGGACGAA. Protein: CASRTGVDE. From start to end, the CDR3 is CASRTGVDERLFF.

This clone was found a few times. The gene symbols are mouse symbols. The CDR3 end lies 4 residues beyond the end of the read and is filled in from the germline J gene. The chain has TRBV17 and TRBJ2-5, with 9 bases matching TRBD1. Germline V gene data show CDR1 as MNHDT and CDR2 as YYDKIL. Trimming removed 0 bases from V and 3 bases from J; junction bases left unmatched: 4. The CDR3 is 16 residues long. Here the CDR3 reads CASSRDPGTGQDTQYF. The CDR3 bases that were read are TGTGCTAGCAGTAGAGATCCCGGGACAGGGCAAGAC.

This clone has only a few counts. Gene names are mouse gene names. The read halts 4 residues ahead of the CDR3 end, with the missing end drawn from the germline J gene. The rearrangement links TRBV1 to TRBJ2-1, with 13 bases that match TRBD2. The CDR3 sequence is 17 residues long. The V segment lost 4 bases and the J segment 1 base; nucleotides outside the gene matches: 4. CDR1 and CDR2 (germline): NSQYPW, LRSPGD (reference sequence). CDR3 DNA (partial): TGCACCTGCAGTGGGACTGGGGGGGCGCAAAACTATGCT. Translation gives CTCSGTGGAQNYA. The complete CDR3 reads CTCSGTGGAQNYAEQFF.

Of note for this clone: Germline and genes here are mouse. The sequence runs out 4 residues before the end of the CDR3; the remainder is reconstructed from the germline J gene. V and J are TRBV1 and TRBJ2-2; 7 bases are shared with TRBD2. The CDR3 is made up of 12 amino acids. Germline lookup yields CDR1 NSQYPW and CDR2 LRSPGD (reference sequence). Unmatched junction bases numbered 3, after V lost 11 bases and J lost 3 bases. CDR3 region: CTLGGDTGQLYF. The sequenced CDR3 bases are TGCACCCTCGGGGGGGACACCGGG. Full variable domain (remainder filled in from reference TRBV1 and TRBJ2-2): VTLLEQNPRWRLVPRGQAVNLRCILKNSQYPWMSWYQQDLQKQLQWLFTLRSPGDKEVKSLPGADYLATRVTDTELRLQVANMSQGRTLYCTLGGDTGQLYFGEGSKLTVL.

This clone was seen a few times. The genes and germline here are from mouse. The read ends 4 residues shy of where the CDR3 ends; the end is completed using the germline J gene. The chain recombines TRBV31 with TRBJ1-4; D possibly corresponds to TRBD1 (6 bases). The CDR3 is made up of 14 amino acids. Germline loops: CDR1 GKSSPN, CDR2 SITVG. V was clipped by 2 bases and J by 0 bases, with 7 bases between them. The part of the CDR3 DNA that was read is TGTGCCTGGAGTGGACAGATTTCCAACGAA. Protein sequence: CAWSGQISNE. The complete CDR3 protein is CAWSGQISNERLFF. The entire variable domain, with the rest obtained from reference TRBV31 and TRBJ1-4, is as follows: AQTIHQWPVAEIKAVGSPLSLGCTIKGKSSPNLYWYWQATGGTLQQLFYSITVGQVESVVQLNLSASRPKDDQFILSTEKLLLSHSGFYLCAWSGQISNERLFFGHGTKLSVL.

This clone has ten or more counts. TCRdb's protein and the translated DNA diverge at residue 13; the protein reported here is the translation of the DNA. Mouse germline and gene names are used. The CDR3 extends 3 residues past the end of the read, so its final part is completed from the germline J gene. V usage is TRBV13-3 and J usage is TRBJ1-6; D gene uncertain. TRBJ1-6 carries the ORF label, with uncertain function. Looked up from germline, CDR1 is NNHDY and CDR2 is SYVADS. The CDR3 runs to 16 residues. V shed 1 base and J shed 0 bases, with 8 bases lying between them. This CDR3 is CASSDRDISYNSPLYF. CDR3 bases read: TGTGCCAGCAGTGATAGAGACATTTCCTATAATTCGCCC.

This clone was counted only a few times. Mouse names are used for the genes. The read gets to within 4 residues of the CDR3 end, and the germline J gene fills in the rest. This chain joins TRBV14 and TRBJ2-2; 8 bases line up with TRBD1. This CDR3 has 15 residues. Germline CDR1 SGHDT, CDR2 FRDEAV. The junction had 4 bases not matched to a gene; V was cut back by 3 bases and J by 3 bases. CDR3 loop: CASSSTGGYTGQLYF. The sequenced part of the CDR3 DNA is TGTGCCAGCAGTTCAACAGGGGGATACACCGGG. Looking up the rest from reference TRBV14 and TRBJ2-2 gives the full variable domain: EAGVTQSPRYAVLQEGQAVSFWCDPISGHDTLYWYQQPRDQGPQLLVYFRDEAVIDNSQLPSDRFSAVRPKGTNSTLKIQSAKQGDTATYLCASSSTGGYTGQLYFGEGSKLTVL.

This clone was seen more than once but under ten times. TCRdb lists a protein that is different at residue 13 from the translated DNA; the protein given here uses the DNA translation. The gene names given are mouse names. The read terminates 3 residues ahead of where the CDR3 ends, so the germline J gene completes it. This chain links TRBV1 with TRBJ1-6; perhaps TRBD1 as D (6 bases). TRBJ1-6 is an open reading frame, and its role is uncertain. Trimming took 3 bases from V and 4 from J, leaving 13 bases between them. Germline V gene data show CDR1 as NSQYPW and CDR2 as LRSPGD (reference sequence). CDR3 length equals 16 residues. The sequenced CDR3 bases are TGCACCTGCAGTGCTAGGGACAAAATTTATAATTCGCCC. The encoded protein is CTCSARDKIYNSP. The whole CDR3 protein is CTCSARDKIYNSPLYF.

Details on this clone: The genes and germline here are from mouse. The CDR3 end falls 4 residues outside the read, so it is completed with the germline J gene. This chain links TRBV1 with TRBJ2-7; perhaps TRBD1 as D (6 bases). Germline assignment: CDR1 NSQYPW and CDR2 LRSPGD (reference sequence). V was cut by 3 bases and J by 0 bases, with 12 bases left in between. The CDR3 has 15 residues. The CDR3 is CTCSARDKSSYEQYF. Partial CDR3 DNA: TGCACCTGCAGTGCTCGGGACAAAAGCTCCTAT.

This clone was counted ten times or more. Any gene name here is a mouse gene name. The read finishes 4 residues shy of the CDR3 end, and the germline J gene is used to complete it. V and J are TRBV14 and TRBJ2-7, with a possible D match to TRBD1 (6 bases). Germline V gene data show CDR1 as SGHDT and CDR2 as FRDEAV. V was pared by 4 bases and J by 2 bases, with 10 bases between. This CDR3 region has 13 residues. CDR3 sequence: CASSPGQTYEQYF. The DNA read from the CDR3 is TGTGCCAGCAGTCCGGGACAAACCTAT.

Remarks on this clone: Gene names refer to mouse genes. The sequence runs out 4 residues before the end of the CDR3; the remainder is reconstructed from the germline J gene. The chain carries TRBV13-3 and TRBJ1-2; 7 bases align to TRBD1. J was trimmed by 1 base and V by 0 bases; bases with no gene match: 3. The CDR3 loop spans 15 amino acids. Germline V CDR1 and CDR2: NNHDY, SYVADS. The covered CDR3 bases are TGTGCCAGCAGTGATGCAGGGGGAGAAAACTCC. This translates into CASSDAGGENS. The whole CDR3 protein reads CASSDAGGENSDYTF.

On this clone: Germline and genes here are mouse. The read finishes 4 residues shy of the CDR3 end, and the germline J gene is used to complete it. The genes are TRBV19 and TRBJ2-3; 10 positions match TRBD2. The CDR3 is 16 amino acids. The germline gives CDR1 FNHDT, CDR2 SITEND (reference sequence). V gave up 6 bases and J gave up 0 bases; unmatched junction bases: 7. This chain's CDR3 is CASTPDWGSSAETLYF. Partial CDR3 DNA: TGTGCCAGCACCCCGGACTGGGGGTCTAGTGCAGAA.

This clone was seen a handful of times. Gene names denote mouse genes. The CDR3 end lies 4 residues beyond the end of the read and is filled in from the germline J gene. The chain has TRBV16 and TRBJ1-4, with 8 bases identical to TRBD1. Germline V lookup: CDR1 SGHSA, CDR2 FRNQAP. This CDR3 is 17 amino acids long. After removal of 0 bases from V and 5 bases from J, the junction contained 8 bases not matched to a gene. CDR3 amino acids: CASSLESGGFWNERLFF. CDR3 DNA (partial): TGTGCAAGCAGCTTAGAGTCAGGGGGCTTTTGGAACGAA. Full variable domain (rest looked up from reference TRBV16 and TRBJ1-4): NAGVIQTPRHKVTGKGQEATLWCEPISGHSAVFWYRQTIVQGLEFLTYFRNQAPIDDSGMPKERFSAQMPNQSHSTLKIQSTQPQDSAVYLCASSLESGGFWNERLFFGHGTKLSVL.

In its sample, this clone was seen a few times. Here the gene names and germline are mouse. The sequenced CDR3 bases are TGTGCCAGCACCCCCCCGGGACAGAAAAACGAA. Translation: CASTPPGQKNE. The full-length CDR3 reads as CASTPPGQKNERLFF. The V gene is TRBV19, the J gene TRBJ1-4, with 7 bases aligning to TRBD1. The read ends 4 residues shy of where the CDR3 ends; the end is completed using the germline J gene. Trimming removed 6 bases from V and 5 bases from J; junction bases left unmatched: 10. Germline CDR1 is FNHDT and CDR2 is SITEND (reference sequence). This CDR3 is built from 15 residues.

Notes on this clone: The genes are named according to mouse. The CDR3 is cut off 4 residues early in the read; its end comes from the germline J gene. The genes are TRBV13-2 and TRBJ2-5; D is unresolved. Between the trimmed V and J ends, which lost 5 bases and 2 bases, there was a span of 3 bases. CDR3 size: 11 residues. Germline CDR1 reads NNHNN; CDR2 reads SYGAGS (reference sequence). The CDR3 bases that were read are TGTGCCAGCGGCCTCCAAGAC. Translating it yields CASGLQD. In full, the CDR3 reads CASGLQDTQYF.

As regards this clone: Gene labels here are mouse ones. The read is 4 residues too short to cover the CDR3 end, so that end is filled in from the germline J gene. The chain employs TRBV19 and TRBJ1-1; 10 bases are shared with TRBD1. Trimming removed 5 bases from V and 3 bases from J; junction bases left unmatched: 7. CDR1 and CDR2 from the germline V gene are FNHDT and SITEND (reference sequence). The CDR3 length is 15 residues. The sequenced CDR3 bases are TGTGCCAGCAGCACCGCCGGGACAGGGGACACA. Translated, it gives CASSTAGTGDT. The whole CDR3 protein reads CASSTAGTGDTEVFF.

On this clone: These gene names are mouse names. The CDR3 end falls 4 residues outside the read, so it is completed with the germline J gene. This sequence joins TRBV14 and TRBJ2-2; TRBD1 matches 8 bases. The CDR3 runs to 16 residues. Per germline, CDR1 SGHDT and CDR2 FRDEAV. J gave up 1 base and V 2 bases, and 4 bases lay outside the gene matches. The CDR3 DNA, read in part, is TGTGCCAGCAGTTTAGGGACAGGAGGAAACACCGGG. It is translated as CASSLGTGGNTG. The whole CDR3 is CASSLGTGGNTGQLYF.

This clone was seen more than once but under ten times. The genes are named according to mouse. The read terminates 4 residues ahead of where the CDR3 ends, so the germline J gene completes it. The gene calls are TRBV13-3 and TRBJ1-1, with a tentative D call TRBD1 (6 bases). Germline V gene lookup returns CDR1 NNHDY and CDR2 SYVADS. The CDR3 spans 13 residues. With 6 bases removed from V and 4 bases from J, the gap between germline ends came to 13 bases. CDR3 DNA, as far as it was read: TGTGCCAGCAACCACAGGGCCGGCACA. Translation gives CASNHRAGT. The CDR3 reads in full as CASNHRAGTEVFF.

As to this clone: Gene names and germline refer to mouse. The CDR3 DNA, read in part, is TGTGCCAGCAGTGAGACAGGCCGGCATGCT. Translating gives CASSETGRHA. The complete CDR3 sequence is CASSETGRHAEQFF. V and J are TRBV13-3 and TRBJ2-1; maybe TRBD1 (6 bases). The CDR3 end lies 4 residues beyond the end of the read and is filled in from the germline J gene. The CDR3 is 14 residues long. The V and J ends lost 2 bases and 5 bases respectively, with 11 bases between them. Germline V gene lookup returns CDR1 NNHDY and CDR2 SYVADS.

The table lists this clone with a few counts. One end of the junction fails to match germline, which may point to a read error. Gene and germline names: mouse. The DNA ends 4 residues before the CDR3 does, and the rest of the CDR3 is filled in from the germline J gene. V usage is TRBV31 and J usage is TRBJ2-5; D remains ambiguous. The CDR3 has 13 amino acids. Germline loops: CDR1 GKSSPN, CDR2 SITVG. CDR3 loop: CAWSPLYQDTQYF. The sequenced part of the CDR3 DNA is TGTGCCTGGAGTCCCCTCTACCAGGAC.

Points on this clone: The gene symbols are mouse symbols. Sequencing ends 4 residues short of the CDR3 end; the germline J gene provides the rest. This chain uses TRBV17 with TRBJ2-3; 10 positions agree with TRBD1. CDR3 size: 14 residues. Per germline, CDR1 MNHDT and CDR2 YYDKIL. After removal of 8 bases from V and 3 bases from J, the junction contained 5 bases not matched to a gene. The CDR3 here is CASGTGVGAETLYF. Incomplete CDR3 DNA: TGTGCTAGCGGGACAGGGGTAGGAGCAGAA. Full variable domain (outside the CDR3, taken from reference TRBV17 and TRBJ2-3): DTTVKQNPRYKLARVGKPVNLICSQTMNHDTMYWYQKKPNQAPKLLLFYYDKILNREADTFEKFQSSRPNNSFCSLYIGSAGLEYSAMYLCASGTGVGAETLYFGSGTRLTVL.

Concerning this clone itself: An end of the junction does not agree with germline; a read error may underlie this. Any gene name here is a mouse gene name. With the read ending 4 residues before the CDR3 end, the germline J gene is used to fill in that end. The chain employs TRBV13-2 and TRBJ2-5, with TRBD2 matching 8 bases. This CDR3 has 16 amino acids. Germline CDR1 is NNHNN and CDR2 is SYGAGS (reference sequence). The chain's CDR3 is CAGGDVGWGDQDTQYF. Incomplete CDR3 DNA: TGTGCCGGCGGTGATGTAGGCTGGGGGGACCAAGAC.